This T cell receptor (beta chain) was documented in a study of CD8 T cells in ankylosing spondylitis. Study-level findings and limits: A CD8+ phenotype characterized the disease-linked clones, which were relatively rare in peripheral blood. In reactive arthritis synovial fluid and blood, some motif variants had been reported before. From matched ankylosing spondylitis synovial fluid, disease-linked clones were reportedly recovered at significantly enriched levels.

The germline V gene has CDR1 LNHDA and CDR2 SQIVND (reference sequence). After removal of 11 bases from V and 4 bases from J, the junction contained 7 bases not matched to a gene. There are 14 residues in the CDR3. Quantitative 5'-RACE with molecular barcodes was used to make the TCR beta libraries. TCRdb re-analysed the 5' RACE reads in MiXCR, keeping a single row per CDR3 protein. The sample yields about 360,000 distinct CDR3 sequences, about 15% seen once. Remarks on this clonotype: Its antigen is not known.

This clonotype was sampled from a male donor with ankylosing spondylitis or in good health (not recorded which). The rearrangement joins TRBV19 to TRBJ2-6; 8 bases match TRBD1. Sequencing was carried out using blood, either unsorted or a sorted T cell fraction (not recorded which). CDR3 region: CASTDRAGANVLTF. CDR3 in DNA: TGTGCCTCTACGGACAGGGCCGGGGCCAACGTCCTGACTTTC.